A single sample is the source of the 28 T cell receptor beta chains below, sequenced in a study of beta chain features in type 1 diabetes. Regarding the study as a whole: Type 1 diabetes patients had TCRB CDR3s that were shorter (moderately but significantly so) in all four CD4+ subsets.

Expressed TCRB transcripts were sequenced, since all the RNA that had been isolated was reverse transcribed. TCRdb's table, derived via immunoSEQ multiplex PCR, lists solely in-frame clones and lacks some. In the table there are about 180,000 clones, approximately 8% of which are singletons. No antigen is known for these receptors. Specimen: central memory CD4+ T cells from blood. The source of these receptors is a young man with type 1 diabetes.

This clone appeared a few times. V usage is TRBV6-5 and J usage is TRBJ2-1, with TRBD2 matching over 13 bases. This CDR3 spans 14 amino acids. V lost 6 bases, J lost 14 bases, and 10 bases stayed unmatched. Per germline, CDR1 MNHEY and CDR2 SVGAGI. This CDR3 reads CASSPLGTSGVKFF. Written as DNA, the CDR3 is TGTGCCAGCAGCCCCCTTGGGACTAGCGGGGTGAAGTTCTTC.

The rearrangement joins TRBV7-2 to TRBJ1-2, with unresolved D. Germline CDR1 and CDR2: SGHTA and FQGNSA. The CDR3 covers 13 residues. V gave up 3 bases and J gave up 2 bases, with 7 bases separating them. The CDR3 coding sequence is TGTGCCAGCAGCTTCGCACGGAACTATGGCTACACCTTC. Translating gives CASSFARNYGYTF.

The chain recombines TRBV4-2 with TRBJ2-7; TRBD2 matches 9 bases. The CDR3 is 18 residues long. Germline CDR1 is LGHNA and CDR2 is YNFKEQ. The V segment lost 2 bases and the J segment 6 bases; nucleotides outside the gene matches: 17. CDR3 in DNA: TGTGCCAGCAGCCAAAGGGAGTGGGGTAGCGGGAGTCTGATCGAGCAGTACTTC. Protein: CASSQREWGSGSLIEQYF.

Remarks on this clone: Other DNA sequences in the sample encode the same CDR3. This sequence joins TRBV5-1 and TRBJ2-5; D might be TRBD1 (5 bases). CDR3 length equals 14 residues. Deletions cut 5 bases from V and 0 bases from J, with 11 bases between. Germline V gives CDR1 SGHRS, CDR2 YFSETQ. Written as DNA, the CDR3 is TGCGCCAGCAGTACTGGCAGGGACCAAGAGACCCAGTACTTC. It translates to CASSTGRDQETQYF.

The chain combines TRBV5-4 with TRBJ2-7; maybe TRBD1 (6 bases). Trimming removed 0 bases at V and 2 bases at J, with 21 bases between. This CDR3 has 18 residues. Germline V gene sequence: CDR1 SGHNT, CDR2 YYREEE (reference sequence). The CDR3 DNA follows: TGTGCCAGCAGCTTGGGGGACGGAAGCTCACAGGGAACCTACGAGCAGTACTTC. It encodes CASSLGDGSSQGTYEQYF.

V is TRBV30 and J is TRBJ2-7; tentative D call: TRBD1 (6 bases). Germline CDR1 is GTSNPN and CDR2 is SVGIG (reference sequence). V was pared by 1 base and J by 2 bases, with 9 bases between. The CDR3 has 13 residues. The CDR3 reads CAWSAGQPYEQYF. CDR3 DNA: TGTGCCTGGAGTGCAGGACAGCCCTACGAGCAGTACTTC.

The chain uses TRBV2 and TRBJ1-2; TRBD1 agrees at 7 bases. The CDR3 is 13 amino acids. The V and J ends lost 6 bases and 3 bases, in that order; junction bases with no gene match: 4. Germline values: CDR1 SNHLY, CDR2 FYNNEI. The CDR3 sequence is CASSWDSDYGYTF. CDR3 nucleotides: TGTGCCAGCAGCTGGGACAGTGACTATGGCTACACCTTC.

The V call is TRBV15, the J call TRBJ2-1, with 7 bases identical to TRBD2. In germline, CDR1 is LNHNV, CDR2 YYDKDF (reference sequence). Losses at the gene ends were 3 bases for V and 8 bases for J; bases not matched to a gene: 10. The CDR3 totals 15 residues. The chain's CDR3 is CATSRWGEGQDEQFF. The CDR3 coding sequence is TGTGCCACCAGCAGGTGGGGGGAGGGCCAAGATGAGCAGTTCTTC.

The V call is TRBV7-9, the J call TRBJ1-2, with D unresolved. The CDR3 runs 15 residues. V lost 5 bases, J lost 0 bases, and 13 bases lay in between. Germline CDR1 reads SEHNR; CDR2 reads FQNEAQ (reference sequence). CDR3 residues: CASSALEFSNYGYTF. The CDR3 DNA reads as TGTGCCAGCAGCGCCTTAGAATTCTCTAACTATGGCTACACCTTC. Drawing the rest from reference TRBV7-9 and TRBJ1-2, the complete variable domain is DTGVSQNPRHKITKRGQNVTFRCDPISEHNRLYWYRQTLGQGPEFLTYFQNEAQLEKSRLLSDRFSAERPKGSFSTLEIQRTEQGDSAMYLCASSALEFSNYGYTFGSGTRLTVV.

V gene TRBV30 combines with J gene TRBJ1-2; 8 bases fit TRBD1. The trim removed 7 bases at V and 7 bases at J, leaving 8 bases unmatched. The V gene's germline CDR1 is GTSNPN and CDR2 SVGIG (reference sequence). This CDR3 has 12 residues. Here the CDR3 reads CASETGVSGYTF. In DNA form, the CDR3 reads TGTGCCTCCGAGACAGGGGTATCTGGCTACACCTTC.

This clone was detected a few times. The rearrangement links TRBV30 to TRBJ1-1, with D tentatively TRBD1 (5 bases). Trimming shortened V by 6 bases and J by 5 bases, and 13 bases separated the two germline ends. The CDR3 sequence is 12 residues long. Germline CDR1 and CDR2: GTSNPN and SVGIG (reference sequence). Written as DNA, the CDR3 is TGTGCCTGTGTGCAGGGTAAGACTGAAGCTTTCTTT. This encodes CACVQGKTEAFF.

This clone was observed at least ten times. The V and J genes are TRBV5-1 and TRBJ2-5, with 8 bases lining up with TRBD1. CDR1 SGHRS and CDR2 YFSETQ come from the germline V gene. The CDR3 is 14 residues long. Losses at the gene ends were 7 bases for V and 5 bases for J; bases not matched to a gene: 10. CDR3 residues: CASVRGQAWETQYF. The CDR3 DNA reads TGCGCCAGCGTGCGGGGACAGGCATGGGAGACCCAGTACTTC.

Here the CDR3 DNA reads TGTGCCTGGAGTGCCCGGACTAGATTAAGTTACAATGAGCAGTTCTTC. Amino acid sequence: CAWSARTRLSYNEQFF. This sequence joins TRBV30 and TRBJ2-1, with 7 bases fitting TRBD2. CDR1 is GTSNPN, CDR2 SVGIG, per germline (reference sequence). With 1 base clipped from V and 4 bases from J, the junction kept 10 bases outside the gene matches. CDR3 length equals 16 residues.

This clone was observed a handful of times. The chain is built from TRBV5-1 and TRBJ2-7; TRBD1 matches at 9 bases. CDR3 size: 15 residues. The germline CDR1 and CDR2 sequences are SGHRS and YFSETQ. V lost 1 base to trimming and J lost 3 bases; unmatched junction nucleotides: 5. The CDR3 nucleotides are TGCGCCAGCAGCTTGCGCGGGACAGGGAACTACGAGCAGTACTTC. Protein: CASSLRGTGNYEQYF. Together with reference TRBV5-1 and TRBJ2-7, the CDR3 gives the full variable domain: KAGVTQTPRYLIKTRGQQVTLSCSPISGHRSVSWYQQTPGQGLQFLFEYFSETQRNKGNFPGRFSGRQFSNSRSEMNVSTLELGDSALYLCASSLRGTGNYEQYFGPGTRLTVT.

V usage is TRBV6-5 and J usage is TRBJ1-2, with 11 bases fitting TRBD1. The V gene end was trimmed by 6 bases and the J gene end by 7 bases; junction bases not matched to a gene: 7. Germline V gives CDR1 MNHEY, CDR2 SVGAGI. This CDR3 region has 14 residues. The CDR3 DNA reads TGTGCCAGCAGAACTGGACAGGGGGCAGGTGGCTACACCTTC. Protein: CASRTGQGAGGYTF.

V gene TRBV2 combines with J gene TRBJ2-5, with D perhaps TRBD2 (7 bases). The V end lost 6 bases, the J end lost 5 bases, and 25 bases lay between the germline ends. The germline gives CDR1 SNHLY, CDR2 FYNNEI. The CDR3 loop spans 17 amino acids. CDR3 sequence (DNA): TGTGCCAGCAGCTCCGGGGGGCGTTTCGGGAGCCGGGAGACCCAGTACTTC. It translates to CASSSGGRFGSRETQYF.

The chain joins TRBV4-3 to TRBJ2-1; 10 bases agree with TRBD2. V gave up 0 bases and J gave up 10 bases; unmatched junction bases: 15. CDR1 is LGHNA and CDR2 is YSLEER in the germline V gene. The CDR3 contains 18 residues. CDR3 sequence reads: CASSQDHFASGGDPEQFF. The CDR3 DNA is TGCGCCAGCAGCCAAGATCACTTCGCTAGCGGGGGAGATCCAGAGCAGTTCTTC.

The genes are TRBV27 and TRBJ2-1; TRBD2 agrees at 7 bases. CDR3 length: 15 residues. The V gene's germline CDR1 is MNHEY and CDR2 SMNVEV (reference sequence). V shed 0 bases and J 7 bases; nucleotides not matched to a gene: 6. CDR3 in DNA: TGTGCCAGCAGTTTATCTGCGGGAGACGCAAATGAGCAGTTCTTC. As protein: CASSLSAGDANEQFF.

The sample holds a few counts of this clone. The chain uses TRBV5-6 and TRBJ2-7, with 7 bases fitting TRBD1. V lost 2 bases, J lost 5 bases, and 4 bases stayed unmatched. This CDR3 has 13 residues. Germline values: CDR1 SGHDT, CDR2 YYEEEE. The CDR3 coding sequence is TGTGCCAGCAGCTTACAGGGGATCAACGAGCAGTACTTC. Protein product: CASSLQGINEQYF.

This clone was seen a handful of times. J is TRBJ1-6 and V is TRBV21-1; the table names TRBD1, a call not compared with the DNA. TRBV21-1 is a known pseudogene. This CDR3 contains 18 residues. For the CDR3, the DNA is TGTGCCAGCAGCAACCAACCTTACAGGGATTCTAATAATTCACCCCTCCACTTT. It translates to CASSNQPYRDSNNSPLHF.

This chain uses TRBV7-2 with TRBJ2-5, with 7 bases that match TRBD2. V lost 4 bases to trimming and J lost 2 bases; unmatched junction nucleotides: 10. The CDR3 runs to 16 residues. The germline CDR1 and CDR2 sequences are SGHTA and FQGNSA. The CDR3 loop is CASSSAWAGAQETQYF. The DNA of the CDR3 is TGTGCCAGCAGCTCCGCTTGGGCGGGAGCACAAGAGACCCAGTACTTC.

This clone was counted a few times. The V gene is TRBV5-1, the J gene TRBJ2-4, with 9 nucleotides matching TRBD1. Germline-derived CDR1 and CDR2 are SGHRS and YFSETQ. After removal of 4 bases from V and 0 bases from J, the junction contained 2 bases not matched to a gene. The CDR3 loop spans 15 amino acids. The CDR3 loop is CASSAQGAAKNIQYF. The CDR3 DNA follows: TGCGCCAGCAGCGCACAGGGGGCAGCCAAAAACATTCAGTACTTC.

The rearrangement links TRBV15 to TRBJ2-1; TRBD2 matches at 7 bases. V trimming: 1 base; J trimming: 5 bases; junction bases outside the gene matches: 8. This CDR3 region has 16 residues. CDR1 is LNHNV and CDR2 is YYDKDF in the germline V gene (reference sequence). The CDR3 region has the DNA TGTGCCACCAGCAGAGGGTCCGGGGGGATCAACAATGAGCAGTTCTTC. It encodes CATSRGSGGINNEQFF. The full variable domain, in which reference TRBV15 and TRBJ2-1 provide the parts outside the CDR3, is DAMVIQNPRYQVTQFGKPVTLSCSQTLNHNVMYWYQQKSSQAPKLLFHYYDKDFNNEADTPDNFQSRRPNTSFCFLDIRSPGLGDTAMYLCATSRGSGGINNEQFFGPGTRLTVL.

The rearrangement joins TRBV16 to TRBJ2-7; 11 nucleotides line up with TRBD2. V trimming: 1 base; J trimming: 3 bases; junction bases outside the gene matches: 2. The CDR3 runs 15 residues. CDR1 and CDR2 from the germline V gene are KGHSY and FQNENV. CDR3: CASSQFTSGSYEQYF. The CDR3 DNA is TGTGCCAGCAGCCAATTCACTAGCGGGAGCTACGAGCAGTACTTC.

The chain carries TRBV7-2 and TRBJ2-6; no reliable D call. Trimming cost V 5 bases and J 0 bases, with 11 bases left between them. The length of the CDR3 is 16 residues. CDR1 and CDR2 (germline): SGHTA, FQGNSA. CDR3 in amino acids: CASSPHPNSGANVLTF. In DNA form, the CDR3 reads TGTGCCAGCAGCCCCCATCCTAACTCTGGGGCCAACGTCCTGACTTTC.

In this sample, this clone turned up a few times. The chain is built from TRBV5-1 and TRBJ2-4, with 12 bases lining up with TRBD2. Unmatched junction bases numbered 4, after V lost 0 bases and J lost 12 bases. The CDR3 consists of 14 residues. CDR1 and CDR2 (germline): SGHRS, YFSETQ. CDR3 region: CASSLGTSGTTQYF. In DNA form, the CDR3 reads TGCGCCAGCAGCTTGGGGACTAGCGGGACGACTCAGTACTTC.

The chain employs TRBV5-1 and TRBJ2-3; D is possibly TRBD1 (5 bases). V was cut by 4 bases and J by 6 bases, with 15 bases left in between. Germline CDR1 reads SGHRS; CDR2 reads YFSETQ. This CDR3 comprises 14 residues. The CDR3 nucleotides read TGCGCCAGCAGCCAGGGCGCCCAAGAGGATACGCAGTATTTT. This sequence encodes CASSQGAQEDTQYF.

There are a few counts of this clone. The chain carries TRBV30 and TRBJ2-7; D might be TRBD1 (6 bases). The germline V gene encodes CDR1 GTSNPN and CDR2 SVGIG (reference sequence). The CDR3 has 12 residues. V was pared by 0 bases and J by 9 bases, with 12 bases between. The CDR3 protein is CAWSVGVGGQYF. In DNA, the CDR3 is TGTGCCTGGAGTGTGGGGGTAGGGGGGCAGTACTTC.